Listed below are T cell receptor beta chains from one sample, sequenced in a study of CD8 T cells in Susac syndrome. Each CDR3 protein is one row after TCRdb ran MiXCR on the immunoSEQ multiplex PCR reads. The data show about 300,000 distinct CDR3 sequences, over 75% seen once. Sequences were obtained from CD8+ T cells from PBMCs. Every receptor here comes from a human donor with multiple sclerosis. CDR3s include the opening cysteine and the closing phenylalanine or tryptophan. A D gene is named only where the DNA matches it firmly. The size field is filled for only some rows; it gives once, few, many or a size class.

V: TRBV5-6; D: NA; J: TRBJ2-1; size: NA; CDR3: CASSSDTWDNEQFF; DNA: TGTGCCAGCAGTTCGGATACCTGGGACAATGAGCAGTTCTTC
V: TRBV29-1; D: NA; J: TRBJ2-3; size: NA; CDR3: CSVPNRRGSTDTQYF; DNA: TGCAGCGTTCCCAACAGGCGGGGAAGCACAGATACGCAGTATTTT
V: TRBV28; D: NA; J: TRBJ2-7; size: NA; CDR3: CASSFLGGYEQYF; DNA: TGTGCCAGCAGTTTTTTAGGGGGCTACGAGCAGTACTTC
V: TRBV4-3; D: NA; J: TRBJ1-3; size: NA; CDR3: CASSQDSAAYSGNTIYF; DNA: TGCGCCAGCAGCCAAGATTCTGCGGCCTACTCTGGAAACACCATATATTTT
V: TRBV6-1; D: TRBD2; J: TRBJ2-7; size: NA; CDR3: CASSELASGGSYEQYF; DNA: TGTGCCAGCAGTGAATTGGCTAGCGGAGGCTCCTACGAGCAGTACTTC
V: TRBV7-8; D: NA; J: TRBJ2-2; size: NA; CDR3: CASSPIPPDTGELFF; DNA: TGTGCCAGCAGCCCTATACCCCCAGACACCGGGGAGCTGTTTTTT
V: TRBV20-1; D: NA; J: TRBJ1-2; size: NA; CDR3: CSAPYGYTF; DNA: TGCAGTGCTCCGTATGGCTACACCTTC
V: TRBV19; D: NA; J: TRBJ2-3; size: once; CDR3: CASSMGIAGTDTQYF; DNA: TGTGCCAGTAGCATGGGGATAGCGGGCACAGATACGCAGTATTTT
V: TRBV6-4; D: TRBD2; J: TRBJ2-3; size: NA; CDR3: CASSDGTSGSTDTQYF; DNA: TGTGCCAGCAGTGACGGGACTAGCGGGAGCACAGATACGCAGTATTTT
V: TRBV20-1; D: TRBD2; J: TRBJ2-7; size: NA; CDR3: CSATREASGFYEQYF; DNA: TGCAGTGCCACGCGGGAGGCTAGCGGGTTCTACGAGCAGTACTTC
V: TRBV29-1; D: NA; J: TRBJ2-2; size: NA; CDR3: CSGVLLTGELFF; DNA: TGCAGCGGTGTTCTGTTGACCGGGGAGCTGTTTTTT
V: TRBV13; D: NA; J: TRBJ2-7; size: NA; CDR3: CASSLGKGHEQYF; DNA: TGTGCCAGCAGCTTAGGGAAGGGACACGAGCAGTACTTC
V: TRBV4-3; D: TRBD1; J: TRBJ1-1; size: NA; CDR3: CASSQDLGLQGHTEAFF; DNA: TGCGCCAGCAGCCAAGATTTAGGCCTACAGGGGCACACTGAAGCTTTCTTT
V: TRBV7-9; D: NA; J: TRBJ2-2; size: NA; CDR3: CASSLALIGELFF; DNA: TGTGCCAGCAGCTTAGCGCTGATCGGGGAGCTGTTTTTT
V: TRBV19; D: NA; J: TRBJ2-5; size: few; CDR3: CASSPPREETQYF; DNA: TGTGCCAGTAGTCCCCCGAGGGAAGAGACCCAGTACTTC
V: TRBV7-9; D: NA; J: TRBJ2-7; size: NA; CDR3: CASRDTTSYEQYF; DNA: TGTGCCAGCAGGGACACAACCTCCTACGAGCAGTACTTC
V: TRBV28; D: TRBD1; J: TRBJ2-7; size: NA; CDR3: CASSPQTGLWMYF; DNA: TGTGCCAGCAGTCCTCAGACAGGGCTATGGATGTACTTC